Listed below are T cell receptor beta chains from one sample, sequenced in a study of T cells and Merkel cell carcinoma outcomes. TCRdb keeps only in-frame clones here, not all; method: immunoSEQ multiplex PCR. The sample lists about 15,000 clones, 85% to 90% occurring once. The specimen was tumor tissue from Merkel cell carcinoma. The receptors here all came from a human donor with Merkel cell carcinoma. Each CDR3 is given with its conserved first and last residue. A D gene is named only where the DNA matches it firmly. Rows give clone size only sometimes, using once, few, many, or a class for an expanded clone.

v_gene	j_gene	abundance	d_gene	CDR3nt	CDR3aa
TRBV18	TRBJ2-7	once	TRBD2	TGTGCCAGCTCACTCGCCCAGTGGGGGGGGAGAAGCGAGCAGTACTTC	CASSLAQWGGRSEQYF
TRBV5-4	TRBJ2-3	.	TRBD2	TGTGTCAGCAGCGGGACTAGCTCGAATACGCAGTATTTT	CVSSGTSSNTQYF
TRBV7-3	TRBJ2-1	.	TRBD1	TGTGCCAGCAGCTATGGACAGGGGCATGAGCAGTTCTTC	CASSYGQGHEQFF
TRBV19	TRBJ2-1	.	TRBD2	TGTGCCAGTAGTAGGGGACTAGCTGCGGATGAGCAGTTCTTC	CASSRGLAADEQFF
TRBV2	TRBJ2-4	.	.	TGTGCCAGCAGAGTCCGGGACACGCAGTACTTC	CASRVRDTQYF
TRBV27	TRBJ2-7	.	.	TGTGCCAGCAGTCCGGGACGGACTACCTACGAGCAGTACTTC	CASSPGRTTYEQYF
TRBV2	TRBJ2-3	.	TRBD2	TGTGCCAGCGGCCTGGGGGGGAACACAGATACGCAGTATTTT	CASGLGGNTDTQYF
TRBV7-2	TRBJ2-3	.	.	TGTGCCAGCAGCTTCTGGAGATCCGCAGATACGCAGTATTTT	CASSFWRSADTQYF
TRBV10-3	TRBJ1-5	.	TRBD1	TGTGCCATCAGTGCCACAGGGGTCGGCAATCAGCCCCAGCATTTT	CAISATGVGNQPQHF
TRBV2	TRBJ2-3	.	TRBD2	TGTGCCAGTGTCCAATCCTCTCTAGCGGCAAGCACAGATACGCAGTATTTT	CASVQSSLAASTDTQYF
TRBV9	TRBJ1-4	.	.	TGTGCCAGCAGCGTAGGGTGGGGAGGAACTAATGAAAAACTGTTTTTT	CASSVGWGGTNEKLFF
TRBV2	TRBJ2-1	.	.	TGTGCCAGCAACGGACCCGGAGTCGTCAATGAGCAGTTCTTC	CASNGPGVVNEQFF
TRBV10-2	TRBJ1-2	few	TRBD1	TGCGCCAGCAGTGACCACGGGACAGACAACTATGGCTACACCTTC	CASSDHGTDNYGYTF
TRBV4-1	TRBJ1-1	.	TRBD1	TGCGCCAGCAGTCGGGGACAGGGCGACATGAACACTGAAGCTTTCTTT	CASSRGQGDMNTEAFF
TRBV20-1	TRBJ1-2	.	.	TGCAGTGCTAACTATCCAGGTGGCTACACCTTC	CSANYPGGYTF
TRBV5-1	TRBJ1-1	few	.	TGCGCCAGCAGCTTGGTAACAGAGTCCATGAACACTGAAGCTTTCTTT	CASSLVTESMNTEAFF
TRBV29-1	TRBJ2-3	.	TRBD1	TGCAGCGTCAGTGGGACAGGCGGCGGCACAGATACGCAGTATTTT	CSVSGTGGGTDTQYF
TRBV5-1	TRBJ1-2	.	TRBD1	TGCGCCAGCAGCTTGGTCACGGGACAGGGGGACGGTGGCTACACCTTC	CASSLVTGQGDGGYTF
TRBV6-4	TRBJ1-1	.	.	TGTGCCAGCAGCCTAACCCGGGACACTGAAGCTTTCTTT	CASSLTRDTEAFF
TRBV19	TRBJ2-1	.	TRBD2	TGTGCCAGTAGTATAAGCGGGGGGAACAACAATGAGCAGTTCTTC	CASSISGGNNNEQFF
TRBV6-1	TRBJ1-1	.	.	TGTGCCAGCAGTGAAAATAGGGTAACTGAAGCTTTCTTT	CASSENRVTEAFF
TRBV5-1	TRBJ2-1	once	.	TGCGCCAGCAGCTTGGCTACAGTCAATGAGCAGTTCTTC	CASSLATVNEQFF
TRBV7-2	TRBJ1-2	.	TRBD1	TGTGCCAGCAGCTGGGACAGGGCGGGGGGCTACACCTTC	CASSWDRAGGYTF
TRBV30	TRBJ1-1	.	.	TGTGCCTGGAGTCTCGGGGGGGCAACTGAAGCTTGCTTT	CAWSLGGATEACF
TRBV5-1	TRBJ1-1	.	TRBD1	TGCGCCAGCAGCGGAAGACAGGGAGTGGGAACTGAAGCTTTCTTT	CASSGRQGVGTEAFF
TRBV9	TRBJ2-2	few	TRBD2	TGTGCCAGCAGCCGATTCGCGGGGGGGCCAGACACCGGGGAGCTGTTTTTT	CASSRFAGGPDTGELFF
TRBV7-9	TRBJ2-1	medium-sized	.	TGTGCCAGCACCAGAACGGACGGGAACAATGAGCAGTTCTTC	CASTRTDGNNEQFF
TRBV19	TRBJ2-4	once	TRBD2	TGTGCCAGTAGACGCTCGGGGGGTGAAAACATTCAGTACTTC	CASRRSGGENIQYF
TRBV5-1	TRBJ1-3	.	.	TGCGCCAGCAGCTTGAACCAAGGGTCTGGAAACACCATATATTTT	CASSLNQGSGNTIYF
TRBV7-9	TRBJ2-1	.	.	TGTGCCAGCAGCATCCGACAAAGAAGCTCCTACAATGAGCAGTTCTTC	CASSIRQRSSYNEQFF
TRBV11-2	TRBJ2-1	.	.	TGTGCCAGCAGCTTTATGGAGACTGAGCAGTTCTTC	CASSFMETEQFF
TRBV5-1	TRBJ2-7	.	.	TGCGCCAGCAGCTCCCTTCTAGGGTTGTCCTACGAGCAGTACTTC	CASSSLLGLSYEQYF
TRBV6-1	TRBJ1-3	.	.	TGTGCCAGTACCGGCACCCCCTGGAACACCATATATTTT	CASTGTPWNTIYF
TRBV25-1	TRBJ2-3	.	.	TGTGCCAGCAGTGAGGCCGCTAGCACAGATACGCAGTATTTT	CASSEAASTDTQYF
TRBV7-4	TRBJ1-6	few	.	TGTGCCAGCAGCTTAGGCCAGGGGCAGGACTCACCCCTCCACTTT	CASSLGQGQDSPLHF
TRBV25-1	TRBJ1-4	.	TRBD1	TGTGCCAGCAGTGCTGGGGACAGGGGGCACCGGATGGATGAAAAACTGTTTTTT	CASSAGDRGHRMDEKLFF
TRBV7-3	TRBJ2-3	.	TRBD2	TGTGCCAGCAGCCCCAGCGGGGCCCTCACAGATACGCAGTATTTT	CASSPSGALTDTQYF